What follows is one T cell receptor (beta chain) and its context. Libraries were prepared by immunoSEQ multiplex PCR; TCRdb keeps only in-frame clonotypes and omits some of them. The sample shows approximately 330,000 clones, approximately 90% of them seen only once. The data were taken from a study of blood T cell repertoires in COVID-19. After removal of 5 bases from V and 0 bases from J, the junction contained 1 base not matched to a gene. CDR3 size: 15 residues. Germline CDR1 and CDR2: MDHEN and SYDVKM. J is TRBJ2-1 and V is TRBV28; 10 bases are a match to TRBD2. Sample: peripheral blood. The TCR sequence derives from a man aged 30-40 years with COVID-19, enrolled during active disease. DNA of the CDR3: TGTGCCAGCAGTCTAGCGGGGGCCTCCTACAATGAGCAGTTCTTC. Its translation: CASSLAGASYNEQFF.